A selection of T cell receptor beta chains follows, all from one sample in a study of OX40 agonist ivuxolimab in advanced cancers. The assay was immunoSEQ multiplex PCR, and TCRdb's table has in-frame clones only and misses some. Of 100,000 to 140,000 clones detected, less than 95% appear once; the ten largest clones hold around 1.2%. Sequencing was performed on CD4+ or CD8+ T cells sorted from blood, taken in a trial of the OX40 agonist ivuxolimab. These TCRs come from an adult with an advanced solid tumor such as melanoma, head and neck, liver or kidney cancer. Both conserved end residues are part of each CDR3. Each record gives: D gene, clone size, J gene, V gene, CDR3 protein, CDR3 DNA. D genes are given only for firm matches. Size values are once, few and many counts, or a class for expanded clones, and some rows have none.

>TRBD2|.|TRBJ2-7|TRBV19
CASSVVLPGLANYEQYF
TGTGCCAGTAGTGTGGTCCTCCCGGGACTAGCGAACTACGAGCAGTACTTC
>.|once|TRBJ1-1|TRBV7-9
CASSYEESEAFF
TGTGCCAGCAGCTACGAGGAGAGTGAAGCTTTCTTT
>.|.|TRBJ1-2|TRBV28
CASSHQQLLAFF
TGTGCCAGCAGCCATCAACAGCTTTTGGCGTTCTTC
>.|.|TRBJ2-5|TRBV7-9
CASSLGRMETQYF
TGTGCCAGCAGCTTAGGTCGTATGGAGACCCAGTACTTC
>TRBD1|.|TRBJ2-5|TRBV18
CASSSRGPEETQYF
TGTGCCAGCTCATCCAGGGGGCCTGAAGAGACCCAGTACTTC
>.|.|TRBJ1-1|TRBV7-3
CASSSLTALPRGMNTEAFF
TGTGCCAGCAGCTCTTTGACCGCGCTCCCCCGGGGCATGAACACTGAAGCTTTCTTT
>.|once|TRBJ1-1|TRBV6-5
CASRRQTGGTEAFF
TGTGCCAGCAGACGACAGACTGGGGGCACTGAAGCTTTCTTT
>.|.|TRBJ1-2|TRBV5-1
CASSLGLAGGYTF
TGCGCCAGCAGCTTGGGGTTGGCCGGCGGCTACACCTTC
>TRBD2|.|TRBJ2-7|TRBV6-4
CASRKRGTPREQYF
TGTGCCAGCAGGAAGCGGGGGACCCCTAGGGAGCAGTACTTC
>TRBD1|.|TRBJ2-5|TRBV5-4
CASSLAGWDRSKETQYF
TGTGCCAGCAGCTTGGCCGGATGGGACAGGAGTAAAGAGACCCAGTACTTC
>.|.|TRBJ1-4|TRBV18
CASSPRELPNEKLFF
TGTGCCAGCTCACCACGGGAGTTACCTAATGAAAAACTGTTTTTT
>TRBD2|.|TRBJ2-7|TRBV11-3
CASSWGGSDYEQYF
TGTGCCAGCAGCTGGGGCGGGAGTGACTACGAGCAGTACTTC
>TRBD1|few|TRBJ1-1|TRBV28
CASSRQGPNTEAFF
TGTGCCAGCAGTAGACAGGGGCCGAACACTGAAGCTTTCTTT
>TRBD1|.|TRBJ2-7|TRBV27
CASSYGTGSSYEQYF
TGTGCCAGCAGTTACGGGACAGGGAGCTCCTACGAGCAGTACTTC
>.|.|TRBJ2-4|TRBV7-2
CASSLGPGAKNIQYF
TGTGCCAGCAGCTTAGGGCCAGGGGCCAAAAACATTCAGTACTTC
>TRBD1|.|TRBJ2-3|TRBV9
CASSVVGDRVTDTQYF
TGTGCCAGCAGCGTAGTGGGGGACAGGGTCACAGATACGCAGTATTTT
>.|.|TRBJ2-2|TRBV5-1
CASSSQTGRNGELFF
TGCGCCAGCAGCTCTCAGACAGGGAGGAACGGGGAGCTGTTTTTT
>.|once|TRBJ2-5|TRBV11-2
CASSLEAGGETQYF
TGTGCCAGCAGCTTAGAGGCAGGAGGGGAGACCCAGTACTTC
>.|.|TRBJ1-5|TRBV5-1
CASSLDPNQPQHF
TGCGCCAGCAGCTTGGACCCTAATCAGCCCCAGCATTTT
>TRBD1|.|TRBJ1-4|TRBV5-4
CASSSLTGGGGEKLFF
TGTGCCAGCAGCTCTCTTACAGGGGGCGGAGGGGAAAAACTGTTTTTT
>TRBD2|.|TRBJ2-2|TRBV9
CASSVATGTSGTGELFF
TGTGCCAGCAGCGTAGCTACCGGAACTAGCGGGACCGGGGAGCTGTTTTTT
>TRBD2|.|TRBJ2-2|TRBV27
CASSSAGVEANTGELFF
TGTGCCAGCAGTTCGGCGGGGGTTGAGGCGAACACCGGGGAGCTGTTTTTT
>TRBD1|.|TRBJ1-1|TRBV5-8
CASSSGQGKNTEAFF
TGTGCCAGCAGCTCAGGACAGGGAAAGAACACTGAAGCTTTCTTT
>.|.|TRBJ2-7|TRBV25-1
CASSGTGGREYF
TGTGCCAGCAGTGGGACTGGCGGGCGAGAGTACTTC
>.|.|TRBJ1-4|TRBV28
CASSSSGQPGENEKLFF
TGTGCCAGCAGTTCCTCCGGACAGCCCGGGGAAAATGAAAAACTGTTTTTT
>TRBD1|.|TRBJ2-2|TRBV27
CASPTGDGELFF
TGTGCCTCCCCGACAGGGGACGGGGAGCTGTTTTTT
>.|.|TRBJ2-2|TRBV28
CASSLMQTTLTGELFF
TGTGCCAGCAGTTTAATGCAGACGACGCTAACCGGGGAGCTGTTTTTT
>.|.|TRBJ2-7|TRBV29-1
CRAPGRLTYEQYF
TGCAGAGCCCCAGGACGGCTGACCTACGAGCAGTACTTC
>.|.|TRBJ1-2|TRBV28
CASPSSGDYGYTF
TGTGCCAGCCCCTCATCAGGGGACTATGGCTACACCTTC
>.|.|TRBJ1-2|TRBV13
CASSRADNLRGGYTF
TGTGCCAGCAGCCGAGCCGACAACCTTAGGGGTGGCTACACCTTC
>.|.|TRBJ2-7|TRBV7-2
CASSLGERQGGSEQYF
TGTGCCAGCAGCTTAGGGGAAAGGCAGGGGGGAAGCGAGCAGTACTTC
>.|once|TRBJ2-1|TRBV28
CASSSHAGSSYNEQFF
TGTGCCAGCAGTTCGCACGCGGGGAGCTCCTACAATGAGCAGTTCTTC
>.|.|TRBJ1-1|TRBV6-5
CASSSPGGINTEAFF
TGTGCCAGCAGCTCTCCAGGTGGGATCAACACTGAAGCTTTCTTT
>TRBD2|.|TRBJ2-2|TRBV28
CASSPGLVNTGELFF
TGTGCCAGCAGTCCGGGACTAGTAAACACCGGGGAGCTGTTTTTT
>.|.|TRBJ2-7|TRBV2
CAIRPTGGAYEQYF
TGTGCCATCAGACCTACAGGGGGGGCCTACGAGCAGTACTTC
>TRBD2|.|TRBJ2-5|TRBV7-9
CASSLGGRGETQYF
TGTGCCAGCAGCTTAGGCGGGAGGGGGGAGACCCAGTACTTC
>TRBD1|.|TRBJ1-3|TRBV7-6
CASSSFGTGGGGNTIYF
TGTGCCAGCAGTTCCTTCGGGACAGGGGGCGGTGGAAACACCATATATTTT
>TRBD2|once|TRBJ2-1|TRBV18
CASSWTSASSYNEQFF
TGTGCCAGCTCCTGGACTAGCGCGAGCTCCTACAATGAGCAGTTCTTC
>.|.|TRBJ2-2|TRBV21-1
CASSVRCGCPNTGELFF
TGTGCCAGCAGCGTCCGATGTGGTTGCCCGAACACCGGGGAGCTGTTTTTT
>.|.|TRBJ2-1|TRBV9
CASSEPTGSYNEQFF
TGTGCCAGCAGCGAGCCGACAGGCTCCTACAATGAGCAGTTCTTC
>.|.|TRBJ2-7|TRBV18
CASSPPGSLSYEQYF
TGTGCCAGCTCACCACCGGGGAGCCTATCCTACGAGCAGTACTTC
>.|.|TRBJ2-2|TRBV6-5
CASSNRGYTGELFF
TGTGCCAGCAGTAACCGCGGCTACACCGGGGAGCTGTTTTTT
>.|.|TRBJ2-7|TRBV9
CASSVRGGYEQYF
TGTGCCAGCAGCGTAAGGGGGGGCTACGAGCAGTACTTC
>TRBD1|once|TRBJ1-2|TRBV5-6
CASRRDRGPFGGYTF
TGTGCCAGCAGGCGCGACAGGGGGCCTTTCGGTGGCTACACCTTC
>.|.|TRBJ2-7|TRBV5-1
CASSSSPQGSSYEQYF
TGCGCCAGCAGCAGCTCTCCCCAGGGTAGTTCCTACGAGCAGTACTTC
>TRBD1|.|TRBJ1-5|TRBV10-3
CAISEWDRGGNQPQHF
TGTGCCATCAGTGAGTGGGACAGGGGTGGCAATCAGCCCCAGCATTTT
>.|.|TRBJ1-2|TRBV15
CATSRDVIGRYGYTF
TGTGCCACCAGCAGAGATGTCATTGGAAGGTATGGCTACACCTTC
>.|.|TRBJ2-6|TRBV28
CASSRVAGANVLTF
TGTGCCAGCAGTCGGGTGGCTGGGGCCAACGTCCTGACTTTC
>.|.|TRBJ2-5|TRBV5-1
CASSLLQGIGSETQYF
TGCGCCAGCAGCTTGTTGCAGGGCATCGGTTCAGAGACCCAGTACTTC
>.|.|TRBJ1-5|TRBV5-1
CASSSSGLSNQPQHF
TGCGCCAGCAGCTCCTCAGGGCTCAGCAATCAGCCCCAGCATTTT
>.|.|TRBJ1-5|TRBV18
CASSPEPLANQPQHF
TGTGCCAGCTCACCTGAGCCCCTGGCCAATCAGCCCCAGCATTTT
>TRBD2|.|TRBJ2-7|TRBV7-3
CASSLVRASGTYEQYF
TGTGCCAGCAGCTTAGTGAGGGCTAGCGGGACCTACGAGCAGTACTTC
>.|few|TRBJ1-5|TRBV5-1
CASSLGTGNQPQHF
TGCGCCAGCAGCTTGGGGACAGGCAATCAGCCCCAGCATTTT
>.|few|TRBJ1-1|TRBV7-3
CASSLQVQQNTEAFF
TGTGCCAGCAGCTTACAGGTACAGCAGAACACTGAAGCTTTCTTT
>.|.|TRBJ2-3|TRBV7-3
CASSLFTFSDTQYF
TGTGCCAGCAGCTTATTCACGTTCTCAGATACGCAGTATTTT
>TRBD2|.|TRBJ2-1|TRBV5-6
CASSLTSGSYNEQFF
TGTGCCAGCAGCTTGACTAGCGGGAGTTACAATGAGCAGTTCTTC
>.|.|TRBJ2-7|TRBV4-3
CASSQEPGAEQYF
TGCGCCAGCAGCCAAGAACCGGGGGCCGAGCAGTACTTC
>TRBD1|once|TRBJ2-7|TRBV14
CASSRTGISYEQYF
TGTGCCAGCAGCCGGACAGGTATCTCCTACGAGCAGTACTTC